The next 10 T cell receptor beta chains were all read from a single sample in a study of neurological immune-mediated disorders. Via MiXCR, TCRdb re-called the 5' RACE reads, giving one row per CDR3 protein. Seen here are some 28,000 distinct CDR3 sequences, approximately 22% observed once, and the top ten hold 25% to 30%. The sequenced material came from CD4+ T cells from blood. Every receptor here comes from a man aged 45-65 years with HTLV-1-associated myelopathy (HAM/TSP).

This clonotype was observed a handful of times. This chain joins TRBV12-3 or TRBV12-4 and TRBJ2-7; D gene uncertain. Trimming stripped 7 bases from V and 6 bases from J, with 16 bases between. The CDR3 sequence is 13 residues long. Here the CDR3 DNA reads TGTGCCAGCAAATCTAGTTATCTAAGCGAGCAGTACTTC. It specifies CASKSSYLSEQYF.

The V gene is TRBV20-1, the J gene TRBJ2-1, with a possible D match to TRBD2 (6 bases). The J call may be mistaken, given a closer DNA end match to TRBJ2-3. The germline gives CDR1 DFQATT, CDR2 SNEGSKA (reference sequence). The CDR3 is 13 residues long. The CDR3 spells CSASGGAPDTQYF. The CDR3, as DNA: TGCAGTGCTAGCGGGGGAGCACCGGATACGCAGTATTTT.

The table lists this clonotype with many counts. The chain joins TRBV12-3 or TRBV12-4 to TRBJ2-1, with unresolved D. The CDR3 contains 12 residues. Trimming took off 7 bases at V and 6 bases at J, with 10 bases between the two ends. CDR3: CASNLSGNEQFF. As DNA, the CDR3 is TGTGCCAGCAATCTAAGTGGCAATGAGCAGTTCTTC.

This clonotype has at least ten counts. This chain joins TRBV5-1 and TRBJ2-1; D might be TRBD1 (6 bases). CDR1 and CDR2 from the germline V gene are SGHRS and YFSETQ. Deletions cut 3 bases from V and 2 bases from J, with 15 bases between. This CDR3 comprises 16 residues. The CDR3 spells CASSSSGTTPYNEQFF. In DNA form, the CDR3 reads TGCGCCAGCAGCTCCTCCGGGACAACACCCTACAATGAGCAGTTCTTC. Looking up the rest from reference TRBV5-1 and TRBJ2-1 gives the full variable domain: KAGVTQTPRYLIKTRGQQVTLSCSPISGHRSVSWYQQTPGQGLQFLFEYFSETQRNKGNFPGRFSGRQFSNSRSEMNVSTLELGDSALYLCASSSSGTTPYNEQFFGPGTRLTVL.

This clonotype appeared a single time. The V gene is TRBV20-1, the J gene TRBJ2-1; TRBD2 aligns across 16 bases. Germline V gene sequence: CDR1 DFQATT, CDR2 SNEGSKA (reference sequence). The CDR3 runs 16 residues. Germline trimming cut 3 bases from V and 6 bases from J; bases unmatched to any gene: 5. CDR3 in amino acids: CSASAGTSGGVNEQFF. The CDR3 DNA follows: TGCAGTGCTAGTGCCGGGACTAGCGGGGGGGTCAATGAGCAGTTCTTC.

This clonotype was detected many times. V usage is TRBV3-1 and J usage is TRBJ1-2; maybe TRBD1 (6 bases). This CDR3 is 13 amino acids long. The germline CDR1 and CDR2 sequences are LGHDT and YNNKEL (reference sequence). Trimming pared 4 bases from V and 7 bases from J, leaving 13 bases between. DNA for the CDR3: TGTGCCAGCAGCCCCCAGGGGTCCCGTGGCTACACCTTC. It specifies CASSPQGSRGYTF.

This clonotype appeared many times. The chain carries TRBV29-1 and TRBJ1-2; 8 positions match TRBD1. The V gene end was trimmed by 7 bases and the J gene end by 4 bases; junction bases not matched to a gene: 2. The CDR3 covers 11 residues. Germline lookup yields CDR1 SQVTM and CDR2 ANQGSEA. In DNA, the CDR3 is TGCAGCGCCGGACAGGGCTATGGCTACACCTTC. Amino acids: CSAGQGYGYTF.

The table lists this clonotype with many counts. The V gene is TRBV6-6, the J gene TRBJ2-3; TRBD1 agrees at 10 bases. Trimming at V came to 5 bases and at J to 2 bases, leaving 4 bases not matched to a gene. Germline V lookup: CDR1 MNHNY, CDR2 SVGAGI (reference sequence). CDR3 length equals 15 residues. CDR3 DNA: TGTGCCAGCAGTACCGGGACAGGGGACACAGATACGCAGTATTTT. It codes for CASSTGTGDTDTQYF.

This clonotype was counted at least ten times. This chain joins TRBV29-1 and TRBJ2-1, with TRBD2 matching over 9 bases. The CDR3 consists of 14 residues. The germline V gene has CDR1 SQVTM and CDR2 ANQGSEA. J lost 7 bases, V lost 5 bases, and 9 bases had no gene match. CDR3 protein: CSVRQSGRPNEQFF. DNA of the CDR3: TGCAGCGTTCGGCAGAGCGGGAGGCCGAATGAGCAGTTCTTC.

Here the CDR3 DNA reads TGTGCCAGCAGCCGCGGTCAGGCGGGGGGCAATCAGCCCCAGCATTTT. Its protein product is CASSRGQAGGNQPQHF. The V and J genes are TRBV4-2 and TRBJ1-5; D perhaps matches TRBD1 (5 bases). Trimming stripped 4 bases from V and 2 bases from J, with 15 bases between. CDR3 length: 16 amino acids. Germline CDR1 and CDR2: LGHNA and YNFKEQ.